This is a list of T cell receptor beta chains from one sample in a study of T cells in Graves' hyperthyroidism and ophthalmopathy. TCRdb re-analysed the multiplex PCR reads in MiXCR, keeping a single row per CDR3 protein. The sample lists a few hundred thousand distinct CDR3 sequences, 15% to 20% seen once, with under 55% in the top ten. The specimen was blood. The receptors originated from a woman in her 50s with Graves' hyperthyroidism. Both conserved end residues are part of each CDR3.

v_call,j_call,cdr3_aa
TRBV20-1,TRBJ1-5,CSAQLGGYSNQPQHF
TRBV4-2,TRBJ2-3,CASSQMVDTQYF
TRBV19,TRBJ1-1,CASSMVITEEAFF
TRBV7-2,TRBJ1-5,CASSLADANQPQHF
TRBV12-5,TRBJ1-5,CASGLTPGTGDFSNQPQHF
TRBV5-1,TRBJ2-1,CASSGRPEGHNEQFF
TRBV5-1,TRBJ1-2,CASSLERAENGYTF
TRBV7-9,TRBJ2-2,CASSLAEGPGELFF
TRBV20-1,TRBJ2-1,CSASLGGGRYNEQFF
TRBV4-2,TRBJ1-1,CASSQDFLTGDTEAFF
TRBV12-3/TRBV12-4,TRBJ2-5,CASSLRTSGSEETQYF
TRBV30,TRBJ1-5,CAWSGGQGNNQPQHF
TRBV5-1,TRBJ2-5,CASNLGDQGGETQYF
TRBV12-3/TRBV12-4,TRBJ2-5,CASSSTPTAETQYF
TRBV6-6,TRBJ1-5,CASSYPSPTGYNQPQHF
TRBV4-2,TRBJ1-4,CASSQDWTDPLKLFF
TRBV6-2/TRBV6-3,TRBJ2-7,CASSYELATSYEQYF
TRBV19,TRBJ1-2,CASRDTGRVYGYTF
TRBV7-8,TRBJ2-3,CASSFPGLPLADTQYF
TRBV7-9,TRBJ2-1,CASSLILGAEEQFF
TRBV6-1,TRBJ1-2,CASSSDGQGSGGYTF
TRBV3-1,TRBJ2-2,CASSQDGTTNTGELFF
TRBV6-1,TRBJ2-1,CASRATSGGTDEQFF
TRBV10-3,TRBJ1-1,CAISDPGQGTTEAFF
TRBV6-2/TRBV6-3,TRBJ2-3,CASSFNPRTSGTTDTQYF
TRBV2,TRBJ1-6,CASSQGLSNSPLHF
TRBV19,TRBJ2-3,CASRDRTDTQYF
TRBV28,TRBJ1-6,CASSFLGNNSPLHF
TRBV20-1,TRBJ2-1,CSARDDEEYEGGPRNEQFF
TRBV19,TRBJ2-1,CASSRGTSGYNEQFF
TRBV5-1,TRBJ1-4,CASSLQEVDEKLFF
TRBV14,TRBJ1-4,CASSPDRGSEKLFF
TRBV12-3/TRBV12-4,TRBJ2-3,CASSSRGSTDTQYF
TRBV24-1,TRBJ2-2,CATSDHSTYTGELFF
TRBV30,TRBJ2-7,CAWSRYRATEQYF
TRBV3-1,TRBJ1-1,CASSPRRRPNTEAFF
TRBV6-1,TRBJ1-2,CASSEGHFWGSYGYTF
TRBV6-5,TRBJ2-1,CASSSPTAKEQFF
TRBV7-9,TRBJ2-1,CASSLSRENEQFF
TRBV6-1,TRBJ1-5,CASSGQGVSNQPQHF
TRBV28,TRBJ2-7,CASSRLAGAKQYF
TRBV10-2,TRBJ1-1,CASKPLEGNTEAFF
TRBV6-2/TRBV6-3,TRBJ1-6,CATFGGGGSPLHF
TRBV2,TRBJ1-1,CASSGRQGHTEAFF
TRBV7-9,TRBJ2-3,CASSFSRHRTDTQYF
TRBV24-1,TRBJ1-2,CATSGLKMYGYTF
TRBV6-1,TRBJ1-5,CASGDRVEQPQHF
TRBV12-3/TRBV12-4,TRBJ1-5,CASKYSNQPQHF
TRBV5-1,TRBJ1-1,CASSRQAMNTEAFF
TRBV29-1,TRBJ1-2,CSVGTGGAYGYTF
TRBV2,TRBJ2-3,CASSELAGGRSGDTQYF
TRBV2,TRBJ2-7,CASSLAGNYEQYF
TRBV12-3/TRBV12-4,TRBJ2-5,CASSFSQYQETQYF
TRBV27,TRBJ2-1,CASSLGTGGNEQFF
TRBV5-1,TRBJ2-3,CASSITSGFTDTQYF
TRBV10-3,TRBJ2-3,CAISRTSGRGADTQYF
TRBV7-3,TRBJ2-7,CASSLERGKTYEQYF